The 9 T cell receptor beta chains reported below all come from one sample, sequenced in a study of CD8 T cells in ankylosing spondylitis. TCRdb re-derived calls from the 5' RACE reads in MiXCR, one entry per CDR3 protein. The top ten hold 12% of the sample, which has around 100,000 distinct CDR3 sequences, less than 25% seen once. Sequencing used synovial fluid, either unsorted or a sorted T cell fraction (not recorded which). All receptors derive from a male donor with ankylosing spondylitis.

This sequence joins TRBV19 and TRBJ1-1; D is unclear. The CDR3 consists of 15 residues. Germline V gene data show CDR1 as LNHDA and CDR2 as SQIVND (reference sequence). The ends were cut back, 5 bases at V and 1 base at J, with 14 bases in the middle. CDR3 sequence: CASSLGGPKNTEAFF. CDR3 sequence (DNA): TGTGCCAGTAGTCTAGGAGGGCCGAAGAACACTGAAGCTTTCTTT.

The gene calls are TRBV20-1 and TRBJ1-1; D may be TRBD1 (6 bases). The V gene lost 5 bases and the J gene lost 4 bases, with 14 bases spanning the gap. CDR3 length equals 13 residues. Germline CDR1 and CDR2: DFQATT and SNEGSKA (reference sequence). The CDR3: CSAPRGALTEAFF. The CDR3 region has the DNA TGCAGTGCTCCCCGGGGGGCTCTCACTGAAGCTTTCTTT.

This clonotype was picked up many times. The gene calls are TRBV5-1 and TRBJ1-5; D possibly corresponds to TRBD1 (6 bases). Germline CDR1 reads SGHRS; CDR2 reads YFSETQ. Trimming took off 4 bases at V and 0 bases at J, with 17 bases between the two ends. This CDR3 has 17 residues. The CDR3: CASSPEGGQNSNQPQHF. The CDR3 region has the DNA TGCGCCAGCAGCCCGGAGGGGGGCCAGAATAGCAATCAGCCCCAGCATTTT. The entire variable domain, with the rest obtained from reference TRBV5-1 and TRBJ1-5, is as follows: KAGVTQTPRYLIKTRGQQVTLSCSPISGHRSVSWYQQTPGQGLQFLFEYFSETQRNKGNFPGRFSGRQFSNSRSEMNVSTLELGDSALYLCASSPEGGQNSNQPQHFGDGTRLSIL.

The sample holds a few counts of this clonotype. The chain carries TRBV12-3 or TRBV12-4 and TRBJ2-5; possible D gene TRBD2, 6 bases. The CDR3 length is 14 residues. The germline V and J ends were trimmed by 5 bases and 4 bases, with 14 bases remaining between them. CDR3 DNA: TGTGCCAGCAGTCCCGGCGGAGGGCGAGAGACCCAGTACTTC. Translation: CASSPGGGRETQYF.

This clonotype was observed a handful of times. The rearrangement uses TRBV15 and TRBJ1-1; 7 bases are a match to TRBD1. V was clipped by 2 bases and J by 4 bases; unmatched bases: 4. Per the germline V gene, CDR1 is LNHNV and CDR2 is YYDKDF (reference sequence). The CDR3 runs 14 residues. As DNA, the CDR3 is TGTGCCACCAGCAGACTCCGGGACAGCACTGAAGCTTTCTTT. This sequence encodes CATSRLRDSTEAFF.

The V gene is TRBV4-2, the J gene TRBJ2-5; possible D gene TRBD2, 6 bases. Germline V gene lookup returns CDR1 LGHNA and CDR2 YNFKEQ. The CDR3 extends over 14 amino acids. V gave up 4 bases and J gave up 1 base, with 10 bases separating them. The chain's CDR3 is CASSRRRGQETQYF. Here the CDR3 DNA reads TGTGCCAGCAGCCGTAGGCGGGGCCAAGAGACCCAGTACTTC.

This clonotype has ten or more counts. CDR3 sequence reads: CSVDPVHQNEQFF. For the CDR3, the DNA is TGCAGCGTTGACCCTGTACACCAAAATGAGCAGTTCTTC. This chain links TRBV29-1 with TRBJ2-1; D gene ambiguous. Germline-derived CDR1 and CDR2 are SQVTM and ANQGSEA. V was clipped by 3 bases and J by 7 bases, with 13 bases between them. This CDR3 region has 13 residues.

This clonotype came up a few times. The V call is TRBV24-1, the J call TRBJ2-5; TRBD1 matches 8 bases. J was trimmed by 7 bases and V by 0 bases; bases with no gene match: 12. The CDR3 has 17 amino acids. Germline V gene sequence: CDR1 KGHDR, CDR2 SFDVKD. CDR3 bases: TGTGCCACCAGTGATTTGGGAGGACAGGGTCCACCTGGGACCCAGTACTTC. It translates to CATSDLGGQGPPGTQYF.

CDR3 sequence reads: CASSFGGAYEQYF. The CDR3 nucleotides are TGCGCCAGCAGCTTTGGCGGAGCCTACGAGCAGTACTTC. V is TRBV5-1 and J is TRBJ2-7; no reliable D call. CDR3 length: 13 amino acids. Looked up from germline, CDR1 is SGHRS and CDR2 is YFSETQ. V lost 2 bases and J 2 bases, leaving 8 bases between the germline ends.